The present TCR beta chain was sequenced within a study of OX40 agonist ivuxolimab in advanced cancers. Measured with immunoSEQ multiplex PCR; TCRdb has only the in-frame clones, and not every one. The sample contains 60,000 to 90,000 clones, roughly 87% of which appear only once. The CDR3 is 15 amino acids. The germline V and J ends were trimmed by 6 bases and 4 bases, with 18 bases remaining between them. Germline V lookup: CDR1 LNHDA, CDR2 SQIVND (reference sequence). This chain links TRBV19 with TRBJ1-2; perhaps TRBD1 as D (6 bases). The sequenced sample was CD4+ or CD8+ T cells sorted from blood, obtained in a trial of the OX40 agonist ivuxolimab. The receptor comes from an adult with an advanced solid tumor such as melanoma, head and neck, liver or kidney cancer. The CDR3 here is CASRRGGSRGYGYTF. CDR3 bases: TGTGCCAGTAGAAGGGGGGGATCGAGGGGCTATGGCTACACCTTC. Filled out from reference TRBV19 and TRBJ1-2, the complete variable domain reads DGGITQSPKYLFRKEGQNVTLSCEQNLNHDAMYWYRQDPGQGLRLIYYSQIVNDFQKGDIAEGYSVSREKKESFPLTVTSAQKNPTAFYLCASRRGGSRGYGYTFGSGTRLTVV.